This T cell receptor beta chain was found in a study of cytomegalovirus exposure and HLA in healthy donors. General study findings and limits: Accounts indicate the classifier identified cytomegalovirus status with strong specificity and sensitivity. The dataset shows that most TCR sequences were rare, while some public TCRs occurred in many donors.

For this clone: The antigen remains unidentified.

The CDR3 spans 14 residues. Germline V lookup: CDR1 MRHNA, CDR2 SNTAGT. Trimming took 4 bases from V and 8 from J, leaving 17 bases between them. Researchers ran the PCR with 60 Vbeta and 13 Jbeta primers. Data came from immunoSEQ multiplex PCR; TCRdb stores just in-frame clones and leaves some out. The sample comprises some 130,000 clones, roughly three quarters of which are singletons, and around 2% rests with the top ten. Specimen: PBMCs. The chain has TRBV6-4 and TRBJ1-2, with a weak D call TRBD1 (5 bases). This TCR derives from a man in his thirties or forties in good health and CMV-seronegative. CDR3 region: CASSAEEGTGGYTF. CDR3 sequence (DNA): TGTGCCAGCAGTGCTGAGGAGGGGACGGGGGGCTACACCTTC.